One sample yielded the 21 T cell receptor beta chains listed below, sequenced in a study of spatial heterogeneity in lung cancer. Via MiXCR, TCRdb re-called the 5' RACE reads, giving one row per CDR3 protein. The sample includes about 50,000 distinct CDR3 sequences, 6% to 9.5% seen only once; the top ten take about 12%. Sample time point: sample taken at primary tumor resection. Unsorted tumor, nontumor lung tissue or cryopreserved PBMC supplied the whole RNA. The sequenced sample was PBMCs, obtained at surgery. All receptors derive from a female donor with early-stage non-small cell lung cancer.

The J gene is TRBJ1-5, the V gene TRBV28; D possibly corresponds to TRBD1 (5 bases). Germline loops: CDR1 MDHEN, CDR2 SYDVKM. Trimming removed 7 bases from V and 0 bases from J, with 10 bases in between. The CDR3 contains 14 residues. The CDR3 DNA sequence: TGTGCCAGCAAGATAACAGGTAGCAATCAGCCCCAGCATTTT. This sequence encodes CASKITGSNQPQHF. Filled out from reference TRBV28 and TRBJ1-5, the complete variable domain reads DVKVTQSSRYLVKRTGEKVFLECVQDMDHENMFWYRQDPGLGLRLIYFSYDVKMKEKGDIPEGYSVSREKKERFSLILESASTNQTSMYLCASKITGSNQPQHFGDGTRLSIL.

This clonotype was recorded many times. J is TRBJ2-6 and V is TRBV6-2 or TRBV6-3; TRBD2 might be the D (6 bases). Per the germline V gene, CDR1 is MNHEY and CDR2 is SVGEGT. There are 14 residues in the CDR3. V was clipped by 10 bases and J by 0 bases, with 10 bases between them. CDR3 in amino acids: CAIGGASGANVLTF. The CDR3 region has the DNA TGTGCCATAGGAGGGGCCTCTGGGGCCAACGTCCTGACTTTC.

As to this clonotype: A read error may explain this, as a much larger clone is one base away. V and J are TRBV18 and TRBJ2-2; D possibly corresponds to TRBD2 (6 bases). Germline CDR1 and CDR2: KGHSH and LQKENI. This CDR3 contains 16 residues. The CDR3 sequence: CASSPNGGANTGEPFF. The CDR3, as DNA: TGTGCCAGCTCACCGAACGGGGGAGCGAACACCGGGGAGCCGTTTTTT.

This clonotype was seen ten or more times. The genes are TRBV7-2 and TRBJ2-5, with D unclear. Germline V lookup: CDR1 SGHTA, CDR2 FQGNSA. With 1 base removed from V and 0 bases from J, the gap between germline ends came to 6 bases. The CDR3 is made up of 14 amino acids. CDR3 region: CASSLVGYQETQYF. CDR3 sequence (DNA): TGTGCCAGCAGCTTAGTAGGGTACCAAGAGACCCAGTACTTC.

This clonotype has at least ten counts. The chain recombines TRBV27 with TRBJ1-2; D is undetermined. Germline V CDR1 and CDR2: MNHEY, SMNVEV (reference sequence). This CDR3 contains 15 residues. Trimming shortened V by 5 bases and J by 3 bases, and 16 bases separated the two germline ends. CDR3 residues: CASSPHYGWHYGYTF. The CDR3 DNA follows: TGTGCCAGCAGTCCCCATTATGGTTGGCACTATGGCTACACCTTC.

The chain links TRBV29-1 to TRBJ2-7; D possibly uses TRBD1 or TRBD2 (5 bases each). The CDR3 consists of 15 residues. CDR1 is SQVTM and CDR2 is ANQGSEA in the germline V gene. Trimming removed 7 bases from V and 2 bases from J, with 21 bases in between. The CDR3 sequence is CSAVLRGSPPYEQYF. In DNA, the CDR3 is TGCAGCGCAGTGCTCCGGGGCTCTCCGCCCTACGAGCAGTACTTC.

Ten or more counts support this clonotype. The chain employs TRBV6-2 or TRBV6-3 and TRBJ1-1; 7 nucleotides align to TRBD1. Germline V gene data show CDR1 as MNHEY and CDR2 as SVGEGT. The V segment lost 2 bases and the J segment 4 bases; nucleotides outside the gene matches: 7. CDR3 length: 15 amino acids. CDR3 residues: CASSYPDRIRTEAFF. The DNA for the CDR3 is TGTGCCAGCAGTTACCCGGACAGGATCCGCACTGAAGCTTTCTTT.

V gene TRBV11-2 combines with J gene TRBJ1-1; 7 bases match TRBD1. J lost 11 bases, V lost 0 bases, and 6 bases had no gene match. This CDR3 has 13 residues. Germline V lookup: CDR1 SGHAT, CDR2 FQNNGV. The chain's CDR3 is CASSLDVGGGAFF. The DNA of the CDR3 is TGTGCCAGCAGCTTAGATGTAGGGGGCGGTGCTTTCTTT.

The chain uses TRBV2 and TRBJ1-5, with unresolved D. Trimming pared 1 base from V and 7 bases from J, leaving 8 bases between. The CDR3 is 13 residues long. Per germline, CDR1 SNHLY and CDR2 FYNNEI. CDR3 in amino acids: CASSEDLGQPQHF. CDR3 in DNA: TGTGCCAGCAGTGAAGATCTAGGGCAGCCCCAGCATTTT. The variable domain in full, with the rest retrieved from reference TRBV2 and TRBJ1-5, is EPEVTQTPSHQVTQMGQEVILRCVPISNHLYFYWYRQILGQKVEFLVSFYNNEISEKSEIFDDQFSVERPDGSNFTLKIRSTKLEDSAMYFCASSEDLGQPQHFGDGTRLSIL.

The chain employs TRBV9 and TRBJ2-5; D is ambiguous. Looked up from germline, CDR1 is SGDLS and CDR2 is YYNGEE. The CDR3 extends over 14 amino acids. Trimming left V 0 bases short and J 2 bases short, with 8 bases between. The CDR3 loop is CASSVGLRQETQYF. The CDR3 region has the DNA TGTGCCAGCAGCGTAGGGCTTAGACAAGAGACCCAGTACTTC.

This clonotype occurred many times. The chain is built from TRBV4-3 and TRBJ2-2; D is unclear. V shed 1 base and J shed 5 bases, with 8 bases lying between them. CDR3 length: 14 residues. Germline CDR1 and CDR2: LGHNA and YSLEER. The CDR3 DNA is TGCGCCAGCAGCCAAGTCGGCGGAACCGGGGAGCTGTTTTTT. Its translation: CASSQVGGTGELFF.

There are a few counts of this clonotype. The chain has TRBV2 and TRBJ2-1; no reliable D call. Per germline, CDR1 SNHLY and CDR2 FYNNEI. V shed 4 bases and J shed 5 bases, with 6 bases lying between them. CDR3 length: 12 residues. This CDR3 is CASSGLNNEQFF. The DNA of the CDR3 is TGTGCCAGCAGTGGACTCAACAATGAGCAGTTCTTC.

This clonotype came up many times. This chain links TRBV5-6 with TRBJ2-7, with D perhaps matching TRBD2 (6 bases). Trimming removed 2 bases at V and 5 bases at J, with 11 bases between. Per germline, CDR1 SGHDT and CDR2 YYEEEE. The CDR3 has 13 amino acids. CDR3 sequence reads: CASSFLRGHEQYF. The CDR3 coding sequence is TGTGCCAGCAGCTTTCTGCGGGGCCACGAGCAGTACTTC. Supplemented by reference TRBV5-6 and TRBJ2-7, the full variable domain reads DAGVTQSPTHLIKTRGQQVTLRCSPKSGHDTVSWYQQALGQGPQFIFQYYEEEERQRGNFPDRFSGHQFPNYSSELNVNALLLGDSALYLCASSFLRGHEQYFGPGTRLTVT.

The table lists this clonotype with many counts. The V gene is TRBV6-2 or TRBV6-3, the J gene TRBJ1-2; D remains ambiguous. This CDR3 comprises 12 residues. Trimming took 4 bases from V and 4 from J, leaving 7 bases between them. Germline CDR1 MNHEY, CDR2 SVGEGT. The CDR3 loop reads CASSWRTYGYTF. Here the CDR3 DNA reads TGTGCCAGCAGTTGGCGGACCTATGGCTACACCTTC.

This clonotype was observed at least ten times. The chain couples TRBV4-3 to TRBJ2-3; 8 nucleotides line up with TRBD2. The CDR3 extends over 17 amino acids. In germline, CDR1 is LGHNA, CDR2 YSLEER. V lost 4 bases and J lost 1; bases outside the gene matches: 10. The CDR3: CASSRSIWTSRTDTQYF. In DNA, the CDR3 is TGCGCCAGCAGCCGCTCGATTTGGACTAGCCGCACAGATACGCAGTATTTT.

V usage is TRBV7-2 and J usage is TRBJ2-7; 7 bases align to TRBD1. V trimming: 5 bases; J trimming: 9 bases; junction bases outside the gene matches: 19. The CDR3 spans 16 residues. Looked up from germline, CDR1 is SGHTA and CDR2 is FQGNSA. This CDR3 reads CASSRHDRADRERQYF. DNA for the CDR3: TGTGCCAGCAGCCGCCACGACAGGGCGGACCGAGAAAGGCAGTACTTC.

There are many counts of this clonotype. J is TRBJ2-1 and V is TRBV6-5; D gene uncertain. CDR1 and CDR2 from the germline V gene are MNHEY and SVGAGI. Trimming pared 6 bases from V and 8 bases from J, leaving 11 bases between. There are 12 residues in the CDR3. Here the CDR3 reads CASSRTTDEQFF. The CDR3 nucleotides are TGTGCCAGCAGCCGAACCACGGATGAGCAGTTCTTC.

The genes are TRBV6-6 and TRBJ2-1; D is unclear. V lost 0 bases, J lost 7 bases, and 4 bases lay in between. The germline CDR1 and CDR2 sequences are MNHNY and SVGAGI (reference sequence). The CDR3 is 12 amino acids. CDR3 sequence reads: CASSYSLNEQFF. In DNA, the CDR3 is TGTGCCAGCAGTTACTCGTTGAATGAGCAGTTCTTC.

This clonotype was seen at least ten times. V usage is TRBV20-1 and J usage is TRBJ2-3; 12 nucleotides align to TRBD2. Germline assignment: CDR1 DFQATT and CDR2 SNEGSKA (reference sequence). There are 17 residues in the CDR3. The ends lost 3 bases at V and 1 base at J; junction bases unmatched: 8. The CDR3 sequence: CSASRLAGGPGTDTQYF. As DNA, the CDR3 is TGCAGTGCTAGTCGGCTAGCGGGGGGGCCCGGCACAGATACGCAGTATTTT.

The V and J genes are TRBV7-8 and TRBJ1-1, with D unclear. Looked up from germline, CDR1 is SGHVS and CDR2 is FQNEAQ. This CDR3 contains 13 residues. Trimming took 6 bases from V and 6 from J, leaving 14 bases between them. The CDR3 DNA sequence: TGTGCCAGCAGTCCGCAGCAGGCTGCTGAAGCTTTCTTT. Translated: CASSPQQAAEAFF.

This clonotype has a handful of counts. One end of the junction varies from germline; a read error may be responsible. The chain recombines TRBV7-2 with TRBJ1-2; D perhaps matches TRBD1 (5 bases). The CDR3 consists of 15 residues. Germline V gene data show CDR1 as SGHTA and CDR2 as FQGNSA. Here the CDR3 reads CASSLSPGDGYGDTF. The CDR3 DNA reads as TGTGCCAGCAGCTTGTCCCCTGGGGACGGCTATGGCGACACCTTC.